This T cell receptor (beta chain) came from a study of T cells after somatic rescue of genetic block. This clone was picked up one time. V dropped 3 bases and J dropped 0 bases, with 9 bases sitting between them. Per the germline V gene, CDR1 is SEHNR and CDR2 is FQNEAQ (reference sequence). This CDR3 is 14 amino acids long. Sequenced by immunoSEQ multiplex PCR; TCRdb stores in-frame clones only, minus some. The sample includes 7,500 to 9,500 clones, roughly 80% of them seen just once. The receptor was derived from a boy younger than 18. Sequences were obtained from peripheral blood mononuclear cells (PBMCs). The chain joins TRBV7-9 to TRBJ2-7; maybe TRBD1 (6 bases). This CDR3 reads CASSFLDSSYEQYF. For the CDR3, the DNA is TGTGCCAGCAGCTTCTTGGACAGCTCCTACGAGCAGTACTTC.